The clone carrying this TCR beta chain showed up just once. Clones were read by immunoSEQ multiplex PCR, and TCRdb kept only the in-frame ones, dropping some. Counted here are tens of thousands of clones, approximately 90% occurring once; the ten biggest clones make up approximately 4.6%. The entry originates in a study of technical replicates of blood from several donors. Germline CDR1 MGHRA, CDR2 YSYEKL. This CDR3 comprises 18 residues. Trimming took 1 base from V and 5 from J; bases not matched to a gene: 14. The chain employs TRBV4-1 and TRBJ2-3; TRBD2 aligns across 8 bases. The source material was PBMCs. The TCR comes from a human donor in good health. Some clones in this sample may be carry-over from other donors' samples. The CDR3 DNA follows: TGCGCCAGCAGCCAAGTTGGGGCTATCGGGAGGGCCGGAGATACGCAGTATTTT. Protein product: CASSQVGAIGRAGDTQYF.